This T cell receptor beta chain derives from a study of blood T cells in healthy people across ages. Using a J-beta primer mix together with a sample-barcoded 5' primer, a second PCR was run for about 6 to 11 cycles. Each CDR3 protein gets one entry after TCRdb re-called the 5' RACE reads with MiXCR. Of fewer than 800,000 distinct CDR3 sequences listed, about 21% were seen once; the top ten hold about 3.6%. Regarding this clonotype: The antigen remains unidentified.

General study findings and limits: PBMCs went unsorted, and a conclusive naive versus antigen-experienced comparison was therefore prevented.

There are 13 residues in the CDR3. Per the germline V gene, CDR1 is DFQATT and CDR2 is SNEGSKA (reference sequence). Trimming removed 7 bases from V and 6 bases from J; junction bases left unmatched: 7. The V gene is TRBV20-1, the J gene TRBJ2-1; 9 bases align to TRBD1. The specimen sequenced was blood. The clonotype was recovered from a man aged 70 or older in good health. For the CDR3, the DNA is TGCAGTGTCGGGGGACAGGGTCGCAATGAGCAGTTCTTC. Amino acids: CSVGGQGRNEQFF.